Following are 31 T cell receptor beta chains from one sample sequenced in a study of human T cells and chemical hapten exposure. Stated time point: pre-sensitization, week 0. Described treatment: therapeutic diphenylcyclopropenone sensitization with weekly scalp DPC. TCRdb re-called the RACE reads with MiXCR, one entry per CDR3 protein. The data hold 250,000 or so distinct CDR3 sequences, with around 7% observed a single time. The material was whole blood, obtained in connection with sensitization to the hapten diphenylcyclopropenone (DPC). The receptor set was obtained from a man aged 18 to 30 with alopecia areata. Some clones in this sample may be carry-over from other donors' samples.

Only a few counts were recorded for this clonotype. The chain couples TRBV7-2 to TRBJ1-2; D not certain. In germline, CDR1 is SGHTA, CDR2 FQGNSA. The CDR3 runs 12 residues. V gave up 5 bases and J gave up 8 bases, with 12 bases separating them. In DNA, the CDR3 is TGTGCCAGCAGCCAAGAACTACGGGGCTACACCTTC. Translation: CASSQELRGYTF.

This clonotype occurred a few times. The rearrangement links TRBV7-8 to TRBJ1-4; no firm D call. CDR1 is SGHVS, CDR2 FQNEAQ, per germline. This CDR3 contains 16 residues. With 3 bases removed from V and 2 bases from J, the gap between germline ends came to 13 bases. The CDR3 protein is CASSFLIGTTNEKLFF. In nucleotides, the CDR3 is TGTGCCAGCAGCTTCTTAATAGGCACGACTAATGAAAAACTGTTTTTT.

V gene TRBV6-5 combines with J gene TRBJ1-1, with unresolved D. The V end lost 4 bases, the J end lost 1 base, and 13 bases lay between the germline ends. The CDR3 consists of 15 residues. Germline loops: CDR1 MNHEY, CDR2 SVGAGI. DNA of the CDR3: TGTGCCAGCAGTTTATTGGGGTTACAGAACACTGAAGCTTTCTTT. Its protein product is CASSLLGLQNTEAFF.

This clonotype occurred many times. The CDR3, as DNA: TGTGCCAGCAGCTCACAGGACAGTCAGTATTCACCCCTCCACTTT. Residues: CASSSQDSQYSPLHF. The rearrangement links TRBV7-9 to TRBJ1-6, with D perhaps matching TRBD1 (6 bases). V was clipped by 4 bases and J by 8 bases, with 15 bases between them. The CDR3 has 15 residues. The V gene's germline CDR1 is SEHNR and CDR2 FQNEAQ (reference sequence). The full variable domain, completed using reference TRBV7-9 and TRBJ1-6, is DTGVSQNPRHKITKRGQNVTFRCDPISEHNRLYWYRQTLGQGPEFLTYFQNEAQLEKSRLLSDRFSAERPKGSFSTLEIQRTEQGDSAMYLCASSSQDSQYSPLHFGNGTRLTVT.

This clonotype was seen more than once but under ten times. The CDR3, as DNA: TGCAGTGCTAGTTTAGCGGGGGGGCCGGTAGAGACCCAGTACTTC. Translated: CSASLAGGPVETQYF. The J gene is TRBJ2-5, the V gene TRBV20-1; 11 bases line up with TRBD2. J was trimmed by 4 bases and V by 3 bases; bases with no gene match: 7. Per the germline V gene, CDR1 is DFQATT and CDR2 is SNEGSKA (reference sequence). The CDR3 is 15 amino acids.

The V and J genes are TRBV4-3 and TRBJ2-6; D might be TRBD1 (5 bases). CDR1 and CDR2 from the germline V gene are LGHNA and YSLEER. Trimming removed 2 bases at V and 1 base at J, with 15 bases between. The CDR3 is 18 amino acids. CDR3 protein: CASSQSSGHISGANVLTF. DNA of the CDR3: TGCGCCAGCAGCCAAAGTTCCGGACATATATCTGGGGCCAACGTCCTGACTTTC.

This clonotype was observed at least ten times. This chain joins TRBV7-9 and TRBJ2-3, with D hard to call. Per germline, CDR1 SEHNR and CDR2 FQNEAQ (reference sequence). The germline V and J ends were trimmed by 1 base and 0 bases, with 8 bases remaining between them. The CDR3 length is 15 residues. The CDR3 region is CASSLVGASTDTQYF. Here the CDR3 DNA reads TGTGCCAGCAGCTTAGTAGGCGCTAGCACAGATACGCAGTATTTT.

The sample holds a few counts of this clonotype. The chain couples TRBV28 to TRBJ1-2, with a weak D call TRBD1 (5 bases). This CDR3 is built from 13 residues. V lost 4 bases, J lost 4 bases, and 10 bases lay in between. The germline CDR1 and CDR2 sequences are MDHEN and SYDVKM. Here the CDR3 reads CASSSGRVYGYTF. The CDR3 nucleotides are TGTGCCAGCAGTTCGGGACGGGTCTATGGCTACACCTTC.

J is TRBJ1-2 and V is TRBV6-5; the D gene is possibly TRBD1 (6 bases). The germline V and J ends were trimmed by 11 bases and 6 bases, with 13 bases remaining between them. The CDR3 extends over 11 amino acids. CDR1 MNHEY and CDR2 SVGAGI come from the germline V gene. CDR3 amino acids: CAVGQLHGYTF. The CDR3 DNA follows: TGTGCCGTCGGACAGCTACATGGCTACACCTTC.

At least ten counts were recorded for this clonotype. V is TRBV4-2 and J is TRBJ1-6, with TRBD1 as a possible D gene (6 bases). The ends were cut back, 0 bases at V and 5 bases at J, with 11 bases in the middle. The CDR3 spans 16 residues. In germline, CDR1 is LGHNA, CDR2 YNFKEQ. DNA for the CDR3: TGTGCCAGCAGCCAAGATCAGGGGTTCCATAATTCACCCCTCCACTTT. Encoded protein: CASSQDQGFHNSPLHF.

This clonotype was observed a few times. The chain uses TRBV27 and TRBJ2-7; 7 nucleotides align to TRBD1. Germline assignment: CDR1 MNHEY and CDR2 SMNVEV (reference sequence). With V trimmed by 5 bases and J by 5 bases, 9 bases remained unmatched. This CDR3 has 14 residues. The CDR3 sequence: CASSVQGVWNEQYF. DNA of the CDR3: TGTGCCAGCAGTGTTCAGGGGGTTTGGAACGAGCAGTACTTC.

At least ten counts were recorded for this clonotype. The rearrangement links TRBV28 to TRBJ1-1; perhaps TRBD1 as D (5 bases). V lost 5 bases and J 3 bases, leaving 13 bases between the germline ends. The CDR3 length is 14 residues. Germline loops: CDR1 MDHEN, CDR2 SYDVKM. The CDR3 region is CASSPPGRYTEAFF. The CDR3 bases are TGTGCCAGCAGTCCCCCGGGACGGTACACTGAAGCTTTCTTT.

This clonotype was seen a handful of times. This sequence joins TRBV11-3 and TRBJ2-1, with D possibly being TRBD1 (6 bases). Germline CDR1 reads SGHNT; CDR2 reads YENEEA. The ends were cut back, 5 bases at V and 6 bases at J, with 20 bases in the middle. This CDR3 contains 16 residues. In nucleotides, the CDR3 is TGTGCCAGCAGCATGACTTTGACAGGAGTGAGCAATGAGCAGTTCTTC. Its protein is CASSMTLTGVSNEQFF.

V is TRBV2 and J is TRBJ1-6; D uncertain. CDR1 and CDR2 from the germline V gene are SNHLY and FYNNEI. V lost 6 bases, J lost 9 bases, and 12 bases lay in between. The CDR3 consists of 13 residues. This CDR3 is CASRWPGLSPLHF. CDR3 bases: TGTGCCAGCAGGTGGCCAGGCCTTTCACCCCTCCACTTT.

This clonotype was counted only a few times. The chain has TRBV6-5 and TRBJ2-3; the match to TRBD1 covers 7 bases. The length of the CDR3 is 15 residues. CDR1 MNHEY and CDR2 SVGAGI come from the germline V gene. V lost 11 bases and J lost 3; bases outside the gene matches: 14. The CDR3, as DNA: TGTGCCGTTAGGGAGACAGGGATCGAAACAGATACGCAGTATTTT. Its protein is CAVRETGIETDTQYF.

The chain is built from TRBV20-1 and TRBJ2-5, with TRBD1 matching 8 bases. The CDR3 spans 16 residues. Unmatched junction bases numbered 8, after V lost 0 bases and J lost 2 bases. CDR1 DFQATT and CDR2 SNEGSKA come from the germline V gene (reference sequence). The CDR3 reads CSARDPAGTGQETQYF. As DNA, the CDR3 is TGCAGTGCTAGAGATCCGGCGGGGACAGGACAAGAGACCCAGTACTTC.

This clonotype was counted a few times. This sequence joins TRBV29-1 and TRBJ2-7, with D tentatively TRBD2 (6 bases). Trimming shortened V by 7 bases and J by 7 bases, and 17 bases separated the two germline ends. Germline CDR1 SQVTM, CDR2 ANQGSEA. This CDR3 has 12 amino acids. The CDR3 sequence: CSAEARGNEQYF. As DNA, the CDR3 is TGCAGCGCTGAGGCCCGGGGGAATGAGCAGTACTTC.

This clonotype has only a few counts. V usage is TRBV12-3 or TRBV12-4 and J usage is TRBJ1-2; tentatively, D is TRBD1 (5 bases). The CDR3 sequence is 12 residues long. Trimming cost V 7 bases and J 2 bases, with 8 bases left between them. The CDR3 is CASTAGNYGYTF. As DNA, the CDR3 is TGTGCCAGCACTGCAGGGAACTATGGCTACACCTTC.

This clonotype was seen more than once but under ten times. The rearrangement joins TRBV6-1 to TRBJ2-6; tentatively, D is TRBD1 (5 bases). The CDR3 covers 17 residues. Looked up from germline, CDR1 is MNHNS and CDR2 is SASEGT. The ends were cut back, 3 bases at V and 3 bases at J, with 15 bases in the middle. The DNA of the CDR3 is TGTGCCAGCAGTGAGGGGCTTCTCGGTGGTGGGGCCAACGTCCTGACTTTC. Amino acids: CASSEGLLGGGANVLTF.

This CDR3 is CASSSPDRAYEQYF. Written as DNA, the CDR3 is TGTGCCAGCAGCTCCCCGGACAGAGCCTACGAGCAGTACTTC. This rearrangement joins TRBV7-8 to TRBJ2-7; possible D gene TRBD1, 6 bases. The CDR3 runs 14 residues. The germline V gene has CDR1 SGHVS and CDR2 FQNEAQ. Trimming left V 4 bases short and J 2 bases short, with 12 bases between.

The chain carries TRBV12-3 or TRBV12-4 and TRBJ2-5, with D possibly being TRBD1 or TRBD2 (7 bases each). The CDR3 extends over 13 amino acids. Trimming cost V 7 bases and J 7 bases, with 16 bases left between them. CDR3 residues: CASTQGGTSTQYF. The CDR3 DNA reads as TGTGCCAGCACCCAGGGGGGGACCTCGACCCAGTACTTC.

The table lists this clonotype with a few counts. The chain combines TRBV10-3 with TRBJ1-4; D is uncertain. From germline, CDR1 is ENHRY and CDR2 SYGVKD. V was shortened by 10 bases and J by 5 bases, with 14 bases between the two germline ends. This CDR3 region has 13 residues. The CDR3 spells CASTREINEKLFF. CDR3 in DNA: TGTGCCAGCACTCGTGAGATCAATGAAAAACTGTTTTTT.

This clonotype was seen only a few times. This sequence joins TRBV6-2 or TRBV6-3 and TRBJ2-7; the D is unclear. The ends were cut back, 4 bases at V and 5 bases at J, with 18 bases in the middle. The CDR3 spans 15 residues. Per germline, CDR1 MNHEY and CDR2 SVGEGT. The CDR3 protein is CASSSTEVYFHEQYV. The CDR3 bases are TGTGCCAGCAGTTCAACAGAAGTTTACTTCCACGAGCAGTACGTC.

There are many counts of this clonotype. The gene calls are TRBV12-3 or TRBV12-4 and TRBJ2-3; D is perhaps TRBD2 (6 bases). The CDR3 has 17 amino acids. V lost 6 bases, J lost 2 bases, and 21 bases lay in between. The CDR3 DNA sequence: TGTGCCAGCAGCCCTCCCCGGACTATGGGTCTCACAGATACGCAGTATTTT. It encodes CASSPPRTMGLTDTQYF.

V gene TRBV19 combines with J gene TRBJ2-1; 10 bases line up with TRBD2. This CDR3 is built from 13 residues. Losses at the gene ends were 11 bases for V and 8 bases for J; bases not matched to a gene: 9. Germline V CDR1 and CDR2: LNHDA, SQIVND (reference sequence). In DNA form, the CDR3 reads TGTGCCGTGGACCAGCGGGGGGGCGATGAGCAGTTCTTC. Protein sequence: CAVDQRGGDEQFF.

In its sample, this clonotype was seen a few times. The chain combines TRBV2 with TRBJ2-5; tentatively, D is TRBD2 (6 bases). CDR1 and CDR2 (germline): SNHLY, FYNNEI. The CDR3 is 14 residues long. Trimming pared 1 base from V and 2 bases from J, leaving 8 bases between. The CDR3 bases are TGTGCCAGCAGTGAAGTGGGGGGTCAAGAGACCCAGTACTTC. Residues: CASSEVGGQETQYF.

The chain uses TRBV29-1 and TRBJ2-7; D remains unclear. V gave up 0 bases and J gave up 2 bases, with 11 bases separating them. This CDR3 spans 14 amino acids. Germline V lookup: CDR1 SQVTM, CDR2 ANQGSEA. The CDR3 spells CSVEEHTNPYEQYF. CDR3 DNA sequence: TGCAGCGTTGAAGAACATACCAACCCCTACGAGCAGTACTTC.

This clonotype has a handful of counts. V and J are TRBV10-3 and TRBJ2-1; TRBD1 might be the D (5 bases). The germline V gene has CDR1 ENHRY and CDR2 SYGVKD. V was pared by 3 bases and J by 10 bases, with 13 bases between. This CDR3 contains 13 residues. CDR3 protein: CAISETGAGEQFF. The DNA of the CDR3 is TGTGCCATCAGTGAAACAGGTGCCGGAGAGCAGTTCTTC.

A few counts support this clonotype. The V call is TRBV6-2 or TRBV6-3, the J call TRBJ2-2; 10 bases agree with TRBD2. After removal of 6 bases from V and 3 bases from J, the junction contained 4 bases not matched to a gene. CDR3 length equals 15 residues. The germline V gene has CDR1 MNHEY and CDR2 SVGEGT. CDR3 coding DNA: TGTGCCAGCAGGCCCAGCGGGGGGGACACCGGGGAGCTGTTTTTT. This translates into CASRPSGGDTGELFF.

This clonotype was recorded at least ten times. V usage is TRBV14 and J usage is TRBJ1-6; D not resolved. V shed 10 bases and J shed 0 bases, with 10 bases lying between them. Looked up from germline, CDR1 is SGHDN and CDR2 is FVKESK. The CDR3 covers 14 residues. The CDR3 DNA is TGTGCCAACTTTGAGAGCTCCTATAATTCACCCCTCCACTTT. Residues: CANFESSYNSPLHF.

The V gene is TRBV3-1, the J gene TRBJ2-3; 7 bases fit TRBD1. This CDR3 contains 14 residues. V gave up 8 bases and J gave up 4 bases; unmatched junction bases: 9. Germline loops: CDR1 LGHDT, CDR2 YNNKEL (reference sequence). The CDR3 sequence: CASRRGRISDTQYF. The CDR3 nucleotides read TGTGCCAGCCGAAGGGGGCGGATATCAGATACGCAGTATTTT.